The entry below describes one T cell receptor beta chain. This clonotype appeared many times. Its cognate antigen has yet to be identified. It has no much larger one-base neighbor in the sample; base qualities were not kept. The sequencer listed for this sample is Illumina HiSeq 1500. The public reads were reprocessed in TCRdb via fastp at Q25 and MiXCR, keeping in-frame beta chains. CDR3 protein sequences are deduplicated, and each keeps its most common genes and DNA. Across this sample there are about 46,000 distinct CDR3 sequences, with about a fifth seen only once. In total, the top ten clones hold about 55% of the sample. The data belong to a study of T cell repertoires in cytomegalovirus infection (dated by TCRdb to between 2018 and 2020). The study in broad terms: Peptide stimulations targeted recently identified HLA-C-restricted CMV epitopes, whose presentation resists viral immunomodulation, together with well-studied HLA-B-restricted epitopes. Donor HLA type was relevant to the analysis, because carriage of CMV infection together with the matching HLA type was indicated by public TCR beta signatures. Overall study outcomes, separate from this receptor: In both this cohort and an independent cohort of approximately 350 donors, the cumulative frequency of public TCR beta family members distinguished carriers of CMV infection plus the relevant HLA type. The ex vivo response was dominated by HLA-C-restricted CMV-specific TCR beta clonotypes, and the single most frequent clonotype in two of eight donors was supplied by these HLA-C-restricted clonotypes.

This sample's treatment or condition label indicates: in vitro stimulation with specific CMV peptide epitopes to enrich CMV-specific T cells. Specimen: CD8+ T cells from cultured PBMCs, collected from culture after CMV antigen stimulation. This receptor was identified in a human donor in good health (CMV status not recorded). Some clones in this sample may be carry-over from other donors' samples.

The nucleotides are TGTGCCAGCAGCTTCCTTGACCGCTCTGGGGCCAACGTCCTGACTTTC. Its coded protein is CASSFLDRSGANVLTF. The rearranged chain carries TRBV7-9 and TRBJ2-6; no confident D gene assignment can be made. The CDR3 runs 16 residues from the cysteine to the phenylalanine. Only the CDR3 region is kept as DNA, spanning 48 bases read in frame from base 1. The germline V gene (reference sequence) yields SEHNR for CDR1 and FQNEAQ for CDR2. V gives up 3 bases and J gives up 0 bases, and the segment between their germline ends measures 9 bases. The variable domain in full, with residues beyond the CDR3 obtained from the reference TRBV7-9 and TRBJ2-6 genes, is DTGVSQNPRHKITKRGQNVTFRCDPISEHNRLYWYRQTLGQGPEFLTYFQNEAQLEKSRLLSDRFSAERPKGSFSTLEIQRTEQGDSAMYLCASSFLDRSGANVLTFGAGSRLTVL.